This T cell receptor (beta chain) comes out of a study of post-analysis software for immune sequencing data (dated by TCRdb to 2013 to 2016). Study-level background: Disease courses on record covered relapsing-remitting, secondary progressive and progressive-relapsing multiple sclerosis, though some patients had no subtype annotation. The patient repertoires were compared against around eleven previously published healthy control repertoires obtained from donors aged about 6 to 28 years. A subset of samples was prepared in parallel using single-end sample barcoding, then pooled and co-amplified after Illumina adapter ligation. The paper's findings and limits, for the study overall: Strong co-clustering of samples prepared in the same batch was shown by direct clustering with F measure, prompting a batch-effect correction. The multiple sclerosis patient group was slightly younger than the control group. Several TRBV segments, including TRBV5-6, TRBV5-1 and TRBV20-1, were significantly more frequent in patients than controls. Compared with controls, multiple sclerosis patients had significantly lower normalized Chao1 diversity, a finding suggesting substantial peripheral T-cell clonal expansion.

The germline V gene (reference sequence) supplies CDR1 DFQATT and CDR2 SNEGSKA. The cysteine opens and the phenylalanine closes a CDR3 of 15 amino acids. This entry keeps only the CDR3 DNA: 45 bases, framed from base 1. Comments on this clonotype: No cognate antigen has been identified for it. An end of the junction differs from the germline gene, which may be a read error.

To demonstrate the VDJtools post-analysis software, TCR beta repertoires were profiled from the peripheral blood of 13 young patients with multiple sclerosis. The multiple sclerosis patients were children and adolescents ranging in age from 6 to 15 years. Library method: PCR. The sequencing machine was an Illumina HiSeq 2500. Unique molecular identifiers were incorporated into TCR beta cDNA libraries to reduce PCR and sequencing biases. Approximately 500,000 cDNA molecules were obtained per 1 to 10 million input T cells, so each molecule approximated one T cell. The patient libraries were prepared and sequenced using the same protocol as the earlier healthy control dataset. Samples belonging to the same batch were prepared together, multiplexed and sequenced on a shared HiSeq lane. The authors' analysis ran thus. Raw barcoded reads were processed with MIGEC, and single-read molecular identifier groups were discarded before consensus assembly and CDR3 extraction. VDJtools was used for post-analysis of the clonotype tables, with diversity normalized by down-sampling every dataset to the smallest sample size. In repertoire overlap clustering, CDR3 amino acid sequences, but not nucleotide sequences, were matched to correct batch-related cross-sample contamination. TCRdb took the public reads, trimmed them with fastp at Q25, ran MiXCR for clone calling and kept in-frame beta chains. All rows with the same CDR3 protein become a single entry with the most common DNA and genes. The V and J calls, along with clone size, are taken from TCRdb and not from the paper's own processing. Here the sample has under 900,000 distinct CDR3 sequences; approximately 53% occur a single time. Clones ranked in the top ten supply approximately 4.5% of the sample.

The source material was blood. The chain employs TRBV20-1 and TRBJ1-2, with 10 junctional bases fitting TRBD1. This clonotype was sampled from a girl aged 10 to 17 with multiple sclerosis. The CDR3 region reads CSARRQGASRYGHTF. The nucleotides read TGCAGTGCTCGGAGACAGGGGGCATCGAGATATGGCCACACCTTC.